This TCR beta chain was captured in a study of cytomegalovirus exposure and HLA in healthy donors. Findings and limits, study-wide: In a later analysis, V- and J-gene trimming of beta chains associated with a DCLRE1C missense variant, replicated independently. Information on immune exposure was restricted to one variable (CMV serostatus). In the analysis, some V segments, TRBV6-2 and TRBV6-3 included, were excluded as indistinguishable.

V gave up 6 bases and J gave up 4 bases; unmatched junction bases: 6. Germline CDR1 and CDR2: SQVTM and ANQGSEA. CDR3 size: 13 residues. In regard to this clone: No antigen is known for it.

The primer mix had 60 Vbeta and 13 Jbeta primers. TCRdb's table, derived via immunoSEQ multiplex PCR, lists solely in-frame clones and lacks some. Seen in this sample are over 45,000 clones; the ten most common clones hold less than 2.5%. The material sequenced was PBMCs. The J gene is TRBJ2-7, the V gene TRBV29-1; 10 bases match TRBD1. The sequence was collected from a woman younger than 30 in good health and CMV-seronegative. CDR3 residues: CSVRQGATYEQYF. The CDR3 DNA is TGCAGCGTAAGACAGGGGGCGACGTACGAGCAGTACTTC.